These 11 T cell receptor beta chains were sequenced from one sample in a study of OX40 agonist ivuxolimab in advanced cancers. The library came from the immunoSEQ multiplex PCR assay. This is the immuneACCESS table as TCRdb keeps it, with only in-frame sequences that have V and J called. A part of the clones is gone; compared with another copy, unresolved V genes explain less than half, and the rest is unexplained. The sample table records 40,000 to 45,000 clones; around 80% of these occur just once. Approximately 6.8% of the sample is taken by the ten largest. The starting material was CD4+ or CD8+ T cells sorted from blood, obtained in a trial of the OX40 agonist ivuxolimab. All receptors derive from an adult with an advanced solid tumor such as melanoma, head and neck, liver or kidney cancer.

CDR3 sequence reads: CASSARLVLGYEQFF. The CDR3, as DNA: TGTGCCAGCAGCGCCAGACTAGTTTTGGGCTATGAGCAGTTCTTC. J is TRBJ2-1 and V is TRBV9; the D gene is possibly TRBD2 (6 bases). V gave up 3 bases and J gave up 8 bases, with 18 bases separating them. The CDR3 has 15 residues. The germline CDR1 and CDR2 sequences are SGDLS and YYNGEE.

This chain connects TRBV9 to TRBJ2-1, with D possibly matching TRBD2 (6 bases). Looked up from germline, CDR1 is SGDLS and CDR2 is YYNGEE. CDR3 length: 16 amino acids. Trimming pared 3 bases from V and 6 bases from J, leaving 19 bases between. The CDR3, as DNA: TGTGCCAGCAGCGCCCCCAAAGCGGGCACGGTCAATGAGCAGTTCTTC. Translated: CASSAPKAGTVNEQFF.

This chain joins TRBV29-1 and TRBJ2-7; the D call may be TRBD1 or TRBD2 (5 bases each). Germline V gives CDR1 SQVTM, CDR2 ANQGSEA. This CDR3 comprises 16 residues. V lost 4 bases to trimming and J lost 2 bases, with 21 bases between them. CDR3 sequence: CSVVRPGQGPPYEQYF. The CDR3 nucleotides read TGCAGCGTTGTTAGGCCGGGGCAGGGCCCCCCCTACGAGCAGTACTTC.

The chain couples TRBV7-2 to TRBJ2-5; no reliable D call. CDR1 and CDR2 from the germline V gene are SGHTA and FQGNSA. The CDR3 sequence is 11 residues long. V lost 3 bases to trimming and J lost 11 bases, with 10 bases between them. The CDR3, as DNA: TGTGCCAGCAGCTTCGGGTTGGGGCAGTACTTC. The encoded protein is CASSFGLGQYF.

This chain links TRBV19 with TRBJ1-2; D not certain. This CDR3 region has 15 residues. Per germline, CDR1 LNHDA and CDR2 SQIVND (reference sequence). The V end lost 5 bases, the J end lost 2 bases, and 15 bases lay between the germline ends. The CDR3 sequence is CASSVTIGVNYGYTF. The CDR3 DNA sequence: TGTGCCAGTAGTGTAACTATCGGTGTCAACTATGGCTACACCTTC. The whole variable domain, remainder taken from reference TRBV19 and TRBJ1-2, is DGGITQSPKYLFRKEGQNVTLSCEQNLNHDAMYWYRQDPGQGLRLIYYSQIVNDFQKGDIAEGYSVSREKKESFPLTVTSAQKNPTAFYLCASSVTIGVNYGYTFGSGTRLTVV.

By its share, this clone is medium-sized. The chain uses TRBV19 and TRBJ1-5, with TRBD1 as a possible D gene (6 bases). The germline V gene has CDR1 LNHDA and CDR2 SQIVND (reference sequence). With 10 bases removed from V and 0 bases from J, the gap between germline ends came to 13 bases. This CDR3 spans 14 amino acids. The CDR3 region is CATTRGRSNQPQHF. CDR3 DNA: TGTGCCACCACCCGGGGGCGTAGCAATCAGCCCCAGCATTTT.

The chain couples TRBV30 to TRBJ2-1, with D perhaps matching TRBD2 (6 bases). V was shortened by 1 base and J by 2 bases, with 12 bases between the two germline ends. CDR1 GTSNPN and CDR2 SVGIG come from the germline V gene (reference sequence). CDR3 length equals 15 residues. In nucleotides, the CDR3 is TGTGCCTGGAGTGCACTAGCCAATACCTACAATGAGCAGTTCTTC. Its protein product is CAWSALANTYNEQFF.

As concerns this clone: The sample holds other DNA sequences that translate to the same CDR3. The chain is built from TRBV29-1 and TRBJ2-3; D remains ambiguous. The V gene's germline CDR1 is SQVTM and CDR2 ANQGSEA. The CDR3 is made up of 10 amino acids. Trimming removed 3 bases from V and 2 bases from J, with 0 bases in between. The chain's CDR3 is CSVDTDTQYF. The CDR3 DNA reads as TGCAGCGTTGACACAGATACGCAGTATTTT.

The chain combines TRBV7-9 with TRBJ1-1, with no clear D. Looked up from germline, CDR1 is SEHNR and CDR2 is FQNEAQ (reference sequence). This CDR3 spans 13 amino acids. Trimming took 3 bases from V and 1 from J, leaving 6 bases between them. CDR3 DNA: TGTGCCAGCAGCTTCCACACGAACACTGAAGCTTTCTTT. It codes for CASSFHTNTEAFF.

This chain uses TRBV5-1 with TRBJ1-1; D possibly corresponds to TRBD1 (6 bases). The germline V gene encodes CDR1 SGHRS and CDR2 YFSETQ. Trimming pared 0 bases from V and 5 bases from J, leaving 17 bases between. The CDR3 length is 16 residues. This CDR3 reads CASSLGALQGKTEAFF. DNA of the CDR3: TGCGCCAGCAGCTTGGGGGCATTACAGGGAAAAACTGAAGCTTTCTTT.

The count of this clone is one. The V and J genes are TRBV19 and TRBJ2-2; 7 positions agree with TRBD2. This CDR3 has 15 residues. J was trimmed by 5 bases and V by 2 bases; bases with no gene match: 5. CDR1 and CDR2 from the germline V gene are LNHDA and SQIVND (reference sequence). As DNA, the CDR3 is TGTGCCAGTAGTATATTCGGGAGGAGAACCGGGGAGCTGTTTTTT. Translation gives CASSIFGRRTGELFF.